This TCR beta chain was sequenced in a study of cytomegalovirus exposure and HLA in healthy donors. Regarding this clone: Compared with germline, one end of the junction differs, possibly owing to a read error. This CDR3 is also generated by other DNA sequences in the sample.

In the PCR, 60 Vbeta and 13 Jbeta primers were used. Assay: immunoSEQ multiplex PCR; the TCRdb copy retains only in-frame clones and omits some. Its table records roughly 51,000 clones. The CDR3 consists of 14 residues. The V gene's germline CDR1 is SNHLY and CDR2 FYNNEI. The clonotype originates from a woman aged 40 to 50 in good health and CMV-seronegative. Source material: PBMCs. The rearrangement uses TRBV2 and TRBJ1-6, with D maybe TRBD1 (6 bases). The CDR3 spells CASSARGYNSPLHF. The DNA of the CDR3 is TGTGCCAGCAGTGCCAGGGGTTATAATTCACCCCTACACTTT.